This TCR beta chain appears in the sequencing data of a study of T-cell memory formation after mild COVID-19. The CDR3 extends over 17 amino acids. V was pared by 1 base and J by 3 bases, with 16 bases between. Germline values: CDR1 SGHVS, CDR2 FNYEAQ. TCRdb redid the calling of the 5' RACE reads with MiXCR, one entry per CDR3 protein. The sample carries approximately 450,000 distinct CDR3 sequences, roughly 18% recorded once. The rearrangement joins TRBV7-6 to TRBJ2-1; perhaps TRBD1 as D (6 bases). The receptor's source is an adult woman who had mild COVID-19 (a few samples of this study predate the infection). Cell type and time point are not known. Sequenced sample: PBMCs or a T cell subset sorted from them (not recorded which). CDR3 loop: CASSLGIRTGSYNEQFF. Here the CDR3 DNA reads TGTGCCAGCAGCTTAGGTATCCGCACAGGGAGCTACAATGAGCAGTTCTTC.